The entry below gives a single T cell receptor beta chain sequence along with its context. The sample is drawn from a study of PD-L1 blockade in urothelial cancer. Each PCR contained spiked-in synthetic TCR analog templates. Repertoires were generated with immunoSEQ multiplex PCR, while TCRdb's copy carries only in-frame clones and drops some. The data contain 40,000 or so clones, roughly four fifths of them seen just once; the ten biggest clones take up around 3.7%. With 4 bases clipped from V and 8 bases from J, the junction kept 9 bases outside the gene matches. CDR1 is SGHTA and CDR2 is FQGTGA in the germline V gene. This CDR3 spans 15 amino acids. The study enrolled patients with locally advanced or metastatic urothelial carcinoma.

The TCR sequence derives from a man between 65 and 79 years old with urothelial cancer. The material was PBMCs, obtained around atezolizumab (anti-PD-L1) treatment. The rearrangement joins TRBV7-3 to TRBJ2-3; 10 bases line up with TRBD2. The CDR3: CASSSTGTSDGTQYF. The DNA of the CDR3 is TGTGCCAGCAGCTCAACCGGGACTAGCGACGGTACGCAGTATTTT.